This T cell receptor beta chain was sequenced for a study of blood T cell repertoires in COVID-19. Produced via immunoSEQ multiplex PCR; TCRdb's table is partial and in-frame only. In the table there are 310,000 or so clones, around 84% of which are singletons. This CDR3 contains 15 residues. The V end lost 2 bases, the J end lost 0 bases, and 9 bases lay between the germline ends. The germline CDR1 and CDR2 sequences are SGHRS and YFSETQ. The sequence was obtained from a woman between 18 and 30 years old who had recovered from COVID-19. The chain recombines TRBV5-1 with TRBJ2-1; D is perhaps TRBD2 (5 bases). Sequencing was carried out using PBMCs or T cells enriched from blood (not recorded which). CDR3 DNA: TGCGCCAGCAGCTTAGCGGCTCGCTCCTACAATGAGCAGTTCTTC. Its protein is CASSLAARSYNEQFF. Filled out from reference TRBV5-1 and TRBJ2-1, the complete variable domain reads KAGVTQTPRYLIKTRGQQVTLSCSPISGHRSVSWYQQTPGQGLQFLFEYFSETQRNKGNFPGRFSGRQFSNSRSEMNVSTLELGDSALYLCASSLAARSYNEQFFGPGTRLTVL.